The 20 T cell receptor beta chains listed next were all sequenced from one sample in a study of T cell responses to AZD1222 COVID-19 vaccine. Assay: immunoSEQ multiplex PCR; the TCRdb copy retains only in-frame clones and omits some. The sample contains over 150,000 clones, 90% of which appear only once. Sequenced here: peripheral blood, sampled on day 0 of AZD1222 vaccination. Receptors were obtained from an adult in good health.

This sequence joins TRBV7-9 and TRBJ2-1; D is uncertain. CDR3 length: 11 residues. CDR1 is SEHNR, CDR2 FQNEAQ, per germline (reference sequence). V lost 8 bases, J lost 2 bases, and 4 bases lay in between. CDR3 protein: CASHTYNEQFF. The CDR3 nucleotides read TGTGCCAGCCACACCTACAATGAGCAGTTCTTC.

The J gene is TRBJ2-1, the V gene TRBV5-1; 7 nucleotides agree with TRBD2. With 1 base clipped from V and 10 bases from J, the junction kept 5 bases outside the gene matches. The germline CDR1 and CDR2 sequences are SGHRS and YFSETQ. This CDR3 has 13 residues. CDR3 DNA: TGCGCCAGCAGCTTGACTAGCGCCTCAGAGCAGTTCTTC. This sequence encodes CASSLTSASEQFF.

V is TRBV10-3 and J is TRBJ1-2; tentatively, D is TRBD1 (5 bases). Trimming shortened V by 10 bases and J by 2 bases, and 14 bases separated the two germline ends. The germline gives CDR1 ENHRY, CDR2 SYGVKD. The CDR3 consists of 13 residues. This chain's CDR3 is CATSGNPNYGYTF. In DNA form, the CDR3 reads TGTGCCACCTCAGGGAACCCCAACTATGGCTACACCTTC.

Details on this clone: The same CDR3 is also encoded by other DNA sequences in this sample. The genes are TRBV6-5 and TRBJ2-1; D unresolved. Germline loops: CDR1 MNHEY, CDR2 SVGAGI. The CDR3 has 13 amino acids. Trimming shortened V by 0 bases and J by 6 bases, and 6 bases separated the two germline ends. The CDR3 here is CASSYSIFNEQFF. In nucleotides, the CDR3 is TGTGCCAGCAGTTACTCGATTTTCAATGAGCAGTTCTTC.

V gene TRBV9 combines with J gene TRBJ1-1; D is undetermined. This CDR3 is 13 amino acids long. The V end was cut by 4 bases, the J end by 2 bases, with 9 bases between. Germline lookup yields CDR1 SGDLS and CDR2 YYNGEE. In nucleotides, the CDR3 is TGTGCCAGCAGCTCCGAGGGAAACACTGAAGCTTTCTTT. Protein: CASSSEGNTEAFF.

V gene TRBV10-3 combines with J gene TRBJ2-7, with D possibly TRBD2 on 5 matching bases. Germline CDR1 reads ENHRY; CDR2 reads SYGVKD. V lost 2 bases to trimming and J lost 2 bases, with 16 bases between them. The CDR3 runs to 16 residues. The CDR3 protein is CAISEQDSSTPYEQYF. The CDR3 region has the DNA TGTGCCATCAGTGAGCAGGACTCCTCGACCCCCTACGAGCAGTACTTC.

This chain uses TRBV6-5 with TRBJ2-7, with D possibly being TRBD1 or TRBD2 (5 bases each). The CDR3 totals 14 residues. The germline V gene has CDR1 MNHEY and CDR2 SVGAGI. V lost 2 bases and J lost 5, with 13 bases in between. As DNA, the CDR3 is TGTGCCAGCAGTTACCCGGGACCGGCGGACGAGCAGTACTTC. This gives the protein CASSYPGPADEQYF.

V and J are TRBV3-1 (or the pseudogene TRBV3-2) and TRBJ1-4, with D unresolved. Trimming cost V 0 bases and J 5 bases, with 10 bases left between them. CDR1 is LGHDT, CDR2 YNNKEL, per germline (reference sequence). The CDR3 consists of 15 residues. CDR3 region: CASSQDWIPNEKLFF. CDR3 DNA sequence: TGTGCCAGCAGCCAAGATTGGATTCCAAATGAAAAACTGTTTTTT.

This rearrangement joins TRBV9 to TRBJ1-1; TRBD1 aligns across 10 bases. The V gene's germline CDR1 is SGDLS and CDR2 YYNGEE. The CDR3 is 15 amino acids. V gave up 3 bases and J gave up 4 bases; unmatched junction bases: 6. CDR3 in amino acids: CASSERQGAGTEAFF. CDR3 in DNA: TGTGCCAGCAGCGAGCGACAGGGGGCGGGCACTGAAGCTTTCTTT.

The chain has TRBV19 and TRBJ2-1; TRBD1 or TRBD2 may be the D gene (6 bases each). The CDR3 extends over 18 amino acids. Germline-derived CDR1 and CDR2 are LNHDA and SQIVND (reference sequence). Between the trimmed V and J ends, which lost 6 bases and 4 bases, there was a span of 25 bases. The CDR3 DNA reads TGTGCCAGTAGCAAAGATCGGGGGCCAGGGGCGGCGTACAATGAGCAGTTCTTC. This encodes CASSKDRGPGAAYNEQFF.

The chain combines TRBV6-5 with TRBJ1-4; a possible D gene is TRBD1 (6 bases). This CDR3 contains 16 residues. In germline, CDR1 is MNHEY, CDR2 SVGAGI. Trimming left V 2 bases short and J 3 bases short, with 13 bases between. CDR3 sequence reads: CASSYNSGAPNEKLFF. The CDR3, as DNA: TGTGCCAGCAGTTACAATTCAGGGGCCCCTAATGAAAAACTGTTTTTT.

This clone has only one observation. The rearrangement joins TRBV4-3 to TRBJ2-2, with a possible D match to TRBD1 (5 bases). Germline-derived CDR1 and CDR2 are LGHNA and YSLEER. The CDR3 loop spans 13 amino acids. Trimming pared 2 bases from V and 6 bases from J, leaving 7 bases between. The CDR3 nucleotides are TGCGCCAGCAGCCAAATAGGGGCCGGGGAGCTGTTTTTT. Amino acid sequence: CASSQIGAGELFF.

Details on this clone: The sample carries other DNA sequences with the same CDR3. This chain uses TRBV9 with TRBJ1-1; D is unresolved. Germline V CDR1 and CDR2: SGDLS, YYNGEE. The CDR3 extends over 15 amino acids. The ends were cut back, 0 bases at V and 1 base at J, with 10 bases in the middle. CDR3 region: CASSVGSLGNTEAFF. The CDR3 DNA is TGTGCCAGCAGCGTAGGAAGTCTGGGGAACACTGAAGCTTTCTTT.

The chain carries TRBV30 and TRBJ1-2; no firm D call. Germline CDR1 reads GTSNPN; CDR2 reads SVGIG (reference sequence). V dropped 2 bases and J dropped 0 bases, with 13 bases sitting between them. The CDR3 is 15 amino acids. CDR3 nucleotides: TGTGCCTGGAGTCCCCGGGGTCTTTCTAACTATGGCTACACCTTC. This encodes CAWSPRGLSNYGYTF.

A single count supports this clone. This rearrangement joins TRBV6-4 to TRBJ1-6; 9 bases fit TRBD1. The J segment lost 9 bases and the V segment lost 6 bases, leaving 15 bases of the junction unmatched. The CDR3 covers 17 residues. Germline CDR1 is MRHNA and CDR2 is SNTAGT. The CDR3 here is CASRATGGESFSSPLHF. DNA of the CDR3: TGTGCCAGCAGGGCAACAGGGGGCGAAAGCTTTAGTTCACCCCTCCACTTT.

The chain employs TRBV25-1 and TRBJ2-5; 9 bases map to TRBD2. After removal of 3 bases from V and 8 bases from J, the junction contained 7 bases not matched to a gene. Germline CDR1 reads MGHDK; CDR2 reads SYGVNS. This CDR3 region has 14 residues. CDR3 in amino acids: CASSEYLAGSTQYF. CDR3 coding DNA: TGTGCCAGCAGTGAGTACCTAGCGGGAAGCACCCAGTACTTC.

The table lists this clone with a few counts. V and J are TRBV5-1 and TRBJ1-2; 10 bases agree with TRBD1. From germline, CDR1 is SGHRS and CDR2 YFSETQ. V gave up 9 bases and J gave up 4 bases; unmatched junction bases: 9. There are 14 residues in the CDR3. The CDR3 here is CATNPGQGSYGYTF. The CDR3 coding sequence is TGCGCCACCAACCCGGGACAGGGGAGCTATGGCTACACCTTC.

The genes are TRBV2 and TRBJ1-5; tentatively, D is TRBD1 (5 bases). Between the trimmed V and J ends, which lost 4 bases and 1 base, there was a span of 8 bases. Germline assignment: CDR1 SNHLY and CDR2 FYNNEI. This CDR3 is built from 14 residues. The CDR3 protein is CASSVGGSNQPQHF. The CDR3 coding sequence is TGTGCCAGCAGTGTTGGGGGGAGCAATCAGCCCCAGCATTTT. Full variable domain (missing parts from reference TRBV2 and TRBJ1-5): EPEVTQTPSHQVTQMGQEVILRCVPISNHLYFYWYRQILGQKVEFLVSFYNNEISEKSEIFDDQFSVERPDGSNFTLKIRSTKLEDSAMYFCASSVGGSNQPQHFGDGTRLSIL.

The CDR3, as DNA: TGTGCCAGCGGGACCAGGGGGAATCAGCCCCAGCATTTT. Translating gives CASGTRGNQPQHF. The V call is TRBV12-3 or TRBV12-4, the J call TRBJ1-5, with 7 bases fitting TRBD1. Trimming removed 8 bases from V and 4 bases from J; junction bases left unmatched: 5. The CDR3 loop spans 13 amino acids.

The V and J genes are TRBV6-5 and TRBJ1-4, with TRBD1 matching over 7 bases. Germline V gene lookup returns CDR1 MNHEY and CDR2 SVGAGI. CDR3 length equals 14 residues. The J segment lost 8 bases and the V segment lost 4 bases, leaving 7 bases of the junction unmatched. DNA for the CDR3: TGTGCCAGCAGTTTACAGGGGCGAGGCGAAAAACTGTTTTTT. Translating gives CASSLQGRGEKLFF.